The TCR beta chain under discussion was sequenced for a study of cytomegalovirus exposure and HLA in healthy donors. Primers included in the PCR were 60 Vbeta and 13 Jbeta primers. Libraries were prepared by immunoSEQ multiplex PCR; TCRdb keeps only in-frame clonotypes and omits some of them. The repertoire has 150,000 to 200,000 clones, about three quarters of them found once; the top ten carry around 15%. This CDR3 region has 18 residues. V was pared by 2 bases and J by 0 bases, with 7 bases of the junction left unmatched. Germline V gives CDR1 WSHSY, CDR2 SAAADI. The gene calls are TRBV10-2 and TRBJ2-6; 7 nucleotides match TRBD1. The material sequenced was PBMCs. This TCR was sampled from a man aged 50 to 59 in good health and CMV-seropositive. As DNA, the CDR3 is TGCGCCAGCAGTGAGGGACAGGTCCTTATCTCTGGGGCCAACGTCCTGACTTTC. Residues: CASSEGQVLISGANVLTF.